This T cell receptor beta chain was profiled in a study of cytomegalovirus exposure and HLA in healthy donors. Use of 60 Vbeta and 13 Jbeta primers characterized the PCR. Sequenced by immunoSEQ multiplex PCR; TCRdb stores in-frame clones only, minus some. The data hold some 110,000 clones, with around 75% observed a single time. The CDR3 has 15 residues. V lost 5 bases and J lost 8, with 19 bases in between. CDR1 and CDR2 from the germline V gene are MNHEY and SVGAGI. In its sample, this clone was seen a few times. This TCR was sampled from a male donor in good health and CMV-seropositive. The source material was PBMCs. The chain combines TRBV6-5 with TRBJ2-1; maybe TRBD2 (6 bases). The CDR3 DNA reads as TGTGCCAGCAGTACCTCGGGGCTGGGGGAGGATGAGCAGTTCTTC. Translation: CASSTSGLGEDEQFF.